Listed below are T cell receptor beta chains from one sample, sequenced in a study of blood T cell repertoires in COVID-19. Repertoires were generated with immunoSEQ multiplex PCR, while TCRdb's copy carries only in-frame clones and drops some. This sample yields about 480,000 clones, of which about nine tenths are seen a single time; around an eighth belongs to the top ten. The specimen sequenced was peripheral blood. The receptor set was obtained from a woman between 45 and 60 years old with COVID-19, enrolled during active disease. The CDR3 runs from the conserved cysteine through the conserved F or W. The D gene is left open where the match is weak. Size is stated for part of the rows, as once, few or many counts, or as a class when the clone is expanded.

>TRBJ2-5|TRBV11-2|.|.
CASSLEGAAQETQYF
TGTGCCAGCAGCTTAGAAGGCGCGGCTCAAGAGACCCAGTACTTC
>TRBJ1-3|TRBV5-1|.|.
CASSFGGRANTIYF
TGCGCCAGCAGCTTCGGGGGGCGAGCAAACACCATATATTTT
>TRBJ1-3|TRBV19|.|TRBD1
CASSITLGQGFGNTIYF
TGTGCCAGTAGTATAACGCTAGGACAGGGCTTTGGAAACACCATATATTTT
>TRBJ1-3|TRBV18|.|.
CASSPSAGTNNTIYF
TGTGCCAGCTCACCAAGTGCGGGGACCAACAACACCATATATTTT
>TRBJ1-3|TRBV7-8|.|.
CASSLRGGSGNTIYF
TGTGCCAGCAGCTTAAGAGGTGGCTCTGGAAACACCATATATTTT
>TRBJ1-1|TRBV19|.|TRBD1
CASSMRQGGNTEAFF
TGTGCCAGTAGTATGAGGCAGGGGGGCAACACTGAAGCTTTCTTT
>TRBJ1-1|TRBV18|.|.
CASSPTRYANTEAFF
TGTGCCAGCTCACCAACAAGATATGCAAACACTGAAGCTTTCTTT
>TRBJ2-1|TRBV6-6|.|TRBD2
CASSYWGGMDEQFF
TGTGCCAGCAGTTACTGGGGGGGTATGGATGAGCAGTTCTTC
>TRBJ2-5|TRBV11-2|.|.
CASSFGWGEETQYF
TGTGCCAGCAGCTTCGGATGGGGGGAAGAGACCCAGTACTTC
>TRBJ2-1|TRBV30|few|TRBD1
CAWSVGGTGGGEQFF
TGTGCCTGGAGTGTAGGAGGGACAGGGGGTGGCGAGCAGTTCTTC
>TRBJ2-1|TRBV7-4|.|TRBD1
CASSARDRARGQFF
TGTGCCAGCAGCGCCCGGGACAGGGCTCGTGGGCAGTTCTTC
>TRBJ2-7|TRBV5-4|.|TRBD2
CASSLRAGSSYEQYF
TGTGCCAGCAGCTTAAGAGCGGGGAGCTCCTACGAGCAGTACTTC
>TRBJ2-1|TRBV29-1|.|.
CSVEISSLYNEQFF
TGCAGCGTTGAAATTTCCTCTCTCTACAATGAGCAGTTCTTC
>TRBJ2-1|TRBV7-6|.|TRBD2
CASSYTSGGYNEQFF
TGTGCCAGCAGCTACACTAGCGGGGGGTACAATGAGCAGTTCTTC
>TRBJ1-2|TRBV19|once|.
CASWGTSGYTF
TGTGCCAGTTGGGGGACATCCGGCTACACCTTC
>TRBJ1-2|TRBV5-1|.|.
CASSLEVRQAPNYGYTF
TGCGCCAGCAGCTTGGAGGTTAGGCAGGCCCCAAACTATGGCTACACCTTC
>TRBJ2-1|TRBV3-1/TRBV3-2|.|.
CASSHWGDEQFF
TGTGCCAGCAGCCATTGGGGGGATGAGCAGTTCTTC
>TRBJ2-3|TRBV7-9|.|TRBD2
CASSPARSGGEKDTQYF
TGTGCCAGCAGCCCAGCTAGGAGCGGGGGGGAAAAAGATACGCAGTATTTT
>TRBJ2-3|TRBV2|.|.
CASSERAFFTDTQYF
TGTGCCAGCAGTGAACGCGCATTTTTCACAGATACGCAGTATTTT
>TRBJ2-7|TRBV11-2|.|TRBD1
CASSPEGGYRWEQYF
TGTGCCAGCAGCCCCGAAGGGGGCTATCGTTGGGAGCAGTACTTC
>TRBJ1-5|TRBV25-1|.|TRBD1
CASSESGQGYQPQHF
TGTGCCAGCAGTGAATCTGGACAGGGATATCAGCCCCAGCATTTT
>TRBJ2-7|TRBV2|.|TRBD2
CASTSGETYEQYF
TGTGCCAGCACAAGCGGGGAGACCTACGAGCAGTACTTC
>TRBJ1-6|TRBV6-5|.|TRBD1
CASSLGQPLSSPLHF
TGTGCCAGCAGTTTGGGACAGCCTCTTAGTTCACCCCTCCACTTT
>TRBJ2-1|TRBV24-1|.|TRBD1
CATSAPRSGTGNDEQFF
TGTGCCACCAGTGCTCCCAGGTCCGGGACAGGGAATGATGAGCAGTTCTTC
>TRBJ1-2|TRBV19|.|.
CASSRDFYGYTF
TGTGCCAGTAGTAGAGACTTCTATGGCTACACCTTC
>TRBJ2-7|TRBV5-6|.|.
CASSFGGVTYEQYF
TGTGCCAGCAGCTTTGGAGGGGTCACCTACGAGCAGTACTTC
>TRBJ2-1|TRBV6-1|.|TRBD1
CASSANPGQGINEQFF
TGTGCCAGCAGTGCAAATCCGGGACAGGGTATCAATGAGCAGTTCTTC
>TRBJ1-5|TRBV5-8|.|.
CASSAWAGQGNQPQHF
TGTGCCAGCAGCGCCTGGGCGGGGCAGGGCAATCAGCCCCAGCATTTT
>TRBJ1-1|TRBV5-4|.|.
CASSFVDSNTEAFF
TGTGCCAGCAGCTTTGTGGACTCGAACACTGAAGCTTTCTTT
>TRBJ2-7|TRBV30|.|TRBD1
CAARDSAYEQYF
TGTGCCGCCCGGGACAGTGCCTACGAGCAGTACTTC
>TRBJ1-1|TRBV30|.|.
CAWSSRGGDTEAFF
TGTGCCTGGAGTTCGCGTGGAGGCGACACTGAAGCTTTCTTT
>TRBJ1-6|TRBV6-5|.|.
CASIGRDNSPLHF
TGTGCCAGCATCGGCAGGGATAATTCACCCCTCCACTTT
>TRBJ2-7|TRBV7-3|.|TRBD2
CASSLGGGEQYF
TGTGCCAGCAGCTTAGGCGGGGGCGAGCAGTACTTC
>TRBJ1-2|TRBV6-1|.|.
CASSEPAPGPHNYGYTF
TGTGCCAGCAGTGAACCCGCCCCAGGGCCCCATAACTATGGCTACACCTTC
>TRBJ1-2|TRBV5-1|.|.
CASSLAAGGGYGYTF
TGCGCCAGCAGCTTGGCTGCTGGGGGAGGCTATGGCTACACCTTC
>TRBJ2-2|TRBV7-9|.|.
CASRQGPGELFF
TGTGCCAGCAGACAGGGTCCCGGGGAGCTGTTTTTT
>TRBJ1-5|TRBV30|.|.
CAWSRFVSSNQPQHF
TGTGCCTGGAGCAGGTTCGTCTCCTCTAATCAGCCCCAGCATTTT
>TRBJ1-2|TRBV3-1/TRBV3-2|once|TRBD1
CASSPWTGVYGYTF
TGTGCCAGCAGCCCGTGGACAGGGGTCTATGGCTACACCTTC
>TRBJ2-3|TRBV6-5|.|.
CASSLAGSTDTQYF
TGTGCCAGCAGTCTTGCGGGGAGCACAGATACGCAGTATTTT
>TRBJ2-7|TRBV3-1/TRBV3-2|.|.
CASSLSAYEQYF
TGTGCCAGCAGCCTAAGCGCCTACGAGCAGTACTTC
>TRBJ2-1|TRBV9|.|TRBD2
CASSGVGLGGSNEQFF
TGTGCCAGCAGCGGGGTGGGACTAGGTGGTTCCAATGAGCAGTTCTTC
>TRBJ1-5|TRBV5-1|.|.
CASSLGLFSNQPQHF
TGCGCCAGCAGCTTGGGGCTGTTCAGCAATCAGCCCCAGCATTTT
>TRBJ1-2|TRBV7-2|.|TRBD1
CASSTGQGAFGLPGYTF
TGTGCCAGCAGCACGGGACAGGGGGCCTTTGGGCTCCCTGGCTACACCTTC
>TRBJ1-5|TRBV18|.|.
CASSGSGLANQPQHF
TGTGCCAGCTCCGGTAGCGGGTTGGCCAATCAGCCCCAGCATTTT
>TRBJ1-3|TRBV5-6|.|.
CASSQGLADGNTIYF
TGTGCCAGCAGTCAGGGTTTGGCTGATGGAAACACCATATATTTT